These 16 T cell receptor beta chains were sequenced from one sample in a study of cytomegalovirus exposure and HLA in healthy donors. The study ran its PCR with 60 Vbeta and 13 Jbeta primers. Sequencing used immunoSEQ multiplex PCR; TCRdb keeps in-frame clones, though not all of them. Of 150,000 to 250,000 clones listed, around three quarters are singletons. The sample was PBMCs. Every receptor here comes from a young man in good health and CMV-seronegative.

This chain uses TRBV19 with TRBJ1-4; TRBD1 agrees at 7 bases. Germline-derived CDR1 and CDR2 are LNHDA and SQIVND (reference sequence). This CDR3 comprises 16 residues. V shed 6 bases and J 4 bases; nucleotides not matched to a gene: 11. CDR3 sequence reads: CASSQGAAGGNEKLFF. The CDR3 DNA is TGTGCCAGTAGCCAAGGAGCGGCAGGGGGTAATGAAAAACTGTTTTTT. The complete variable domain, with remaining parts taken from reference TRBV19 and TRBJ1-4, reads DGGITQSPKYLFRKEGQNVTLSCEQNLNHDAMYWYRQDPGQGLRLIYYSQIVNDFQKGDIAEGYSVSREKKESFPLTVTSAQKNPTAFYLCASSQGAAGGNEKLFFGSGTQLSVL.

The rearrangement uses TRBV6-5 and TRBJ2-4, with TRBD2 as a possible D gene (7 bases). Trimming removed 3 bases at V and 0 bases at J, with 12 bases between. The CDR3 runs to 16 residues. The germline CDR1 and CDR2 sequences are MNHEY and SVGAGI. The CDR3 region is CASSYGGGGAKNIQYF. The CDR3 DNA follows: TGTGCCAGCAGTTATGGGGGAGGGGGAGCCAAAAACATTCAGTACTTC.

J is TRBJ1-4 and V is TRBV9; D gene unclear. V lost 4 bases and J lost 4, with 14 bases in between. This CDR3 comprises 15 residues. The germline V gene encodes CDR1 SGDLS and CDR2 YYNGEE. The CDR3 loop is CASSPREGINEKLFF. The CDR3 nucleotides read TGTGCCAGCAGCCCGAGGGAGGGAATTAATGAAAAACTGTTTTTT.

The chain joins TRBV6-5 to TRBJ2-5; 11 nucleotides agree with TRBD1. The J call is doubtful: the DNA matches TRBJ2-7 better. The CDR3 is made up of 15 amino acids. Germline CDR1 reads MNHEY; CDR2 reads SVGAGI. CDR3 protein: CASSYPGTGGYEQYF. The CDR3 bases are TGTGCCAGCAGTTATCCCGGGACAGGGGGCTACGAGCAGTACTTC.

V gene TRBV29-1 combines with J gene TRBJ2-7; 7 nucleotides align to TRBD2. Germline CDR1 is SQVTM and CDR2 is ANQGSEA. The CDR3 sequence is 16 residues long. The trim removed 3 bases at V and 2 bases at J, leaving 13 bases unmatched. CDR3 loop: CSVDGGELAGAYEQYF. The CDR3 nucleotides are TGCAGCGTTGATGGGGGTGAGTTGGCGGGAGCCTACGAGCAGTACTTC.

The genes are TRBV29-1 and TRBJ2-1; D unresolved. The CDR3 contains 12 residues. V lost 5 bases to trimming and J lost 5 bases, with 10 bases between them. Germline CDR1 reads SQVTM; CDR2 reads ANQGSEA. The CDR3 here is CSVLWQNNEQFF. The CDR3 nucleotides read TGCAGCGTTCTTTGGCAGAACAATGAGCAGTTCTTC.

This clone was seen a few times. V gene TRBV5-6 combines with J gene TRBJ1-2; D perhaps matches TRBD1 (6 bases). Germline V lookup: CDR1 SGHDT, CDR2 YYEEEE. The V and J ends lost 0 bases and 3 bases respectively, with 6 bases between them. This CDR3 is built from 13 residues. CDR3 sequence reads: CASSLDRDYGYTF. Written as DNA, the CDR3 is TGTGCCAGCAGCTTGGACAGGGACTATGGCTACACCTTC. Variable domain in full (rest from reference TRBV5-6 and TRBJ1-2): DAGVTQSPTHLIKTRGQQVTLRCSPKSGHDTVSWYQQALGQGPQFIFQYYEEEERQRGNFPDRFSGHQFPNYSSELNVNALLLGDSALYLCASSLDRDYGYTFGSGTRLTVV.

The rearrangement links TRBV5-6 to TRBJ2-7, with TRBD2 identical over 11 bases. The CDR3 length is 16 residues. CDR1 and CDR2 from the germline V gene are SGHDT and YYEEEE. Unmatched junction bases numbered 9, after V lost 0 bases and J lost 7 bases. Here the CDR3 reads CASSLGFSGRAWEQYF. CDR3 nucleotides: TGTGCCAGCAGCTTGGGTTTTAGCGGGAGGGCCTGGGAGCAGTACTTC.

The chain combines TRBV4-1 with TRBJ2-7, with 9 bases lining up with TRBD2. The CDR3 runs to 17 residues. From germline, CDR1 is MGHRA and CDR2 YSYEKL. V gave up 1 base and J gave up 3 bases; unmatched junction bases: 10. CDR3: CASSQGDLSGRYYEQYF. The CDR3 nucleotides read TGCGCCAGCAGCCAAGGGGACCTTAGCGGGAGATACTACGAGCAGTACTTC.

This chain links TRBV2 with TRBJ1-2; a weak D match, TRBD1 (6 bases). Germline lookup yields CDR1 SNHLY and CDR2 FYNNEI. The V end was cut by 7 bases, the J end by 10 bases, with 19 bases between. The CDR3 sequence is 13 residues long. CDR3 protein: CASTGGGRLSYTF. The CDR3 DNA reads TGTGCCAGCACGGGCGGGGGCCGACTTTCCTACACCTTC.

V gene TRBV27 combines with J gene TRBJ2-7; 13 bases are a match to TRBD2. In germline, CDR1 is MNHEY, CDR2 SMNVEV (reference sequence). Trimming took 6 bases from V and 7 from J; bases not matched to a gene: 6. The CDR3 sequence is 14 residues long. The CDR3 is CASSPGTSGIEQYF. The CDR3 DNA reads TGTGCCAGCAGCCCCGGGACTAGCGGGATTGAGCAGTACTTC.

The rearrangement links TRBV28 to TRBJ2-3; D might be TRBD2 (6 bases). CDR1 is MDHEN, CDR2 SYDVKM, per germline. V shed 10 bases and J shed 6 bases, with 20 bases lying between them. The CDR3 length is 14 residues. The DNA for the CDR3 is TGTGCCACCGTCCCTGCGGGATGGGGGGATACGCAGTATTTT. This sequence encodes CATVPAGWGDTQYF. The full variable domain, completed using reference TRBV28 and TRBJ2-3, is DVKVTQSSRYLVKRTGEKVFLECVQDMDHENMFWYRQDPGLGLRLIYFSYDVKMKEKGDIPEGYSVSREKKERFSLILESASTNQTSMYLCATVPAGWGDTQYFGPGTRLTVL.

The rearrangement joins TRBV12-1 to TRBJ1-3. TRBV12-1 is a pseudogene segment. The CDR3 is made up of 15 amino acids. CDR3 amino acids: CASSFATGPGNTIYF. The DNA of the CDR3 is TGTGCCAGCAGCTTCGCTACCGGTCCTGGTAACACCATATATTTT.

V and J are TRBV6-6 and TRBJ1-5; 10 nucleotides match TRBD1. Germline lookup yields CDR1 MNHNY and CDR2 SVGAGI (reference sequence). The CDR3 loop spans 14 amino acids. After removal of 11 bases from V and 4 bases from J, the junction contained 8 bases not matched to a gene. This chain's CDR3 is CAGHGTGENQPQHF. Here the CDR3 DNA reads TGTGCCGGACACGGGACAGGGGAGAATCAGCCCCAGCATTTT.

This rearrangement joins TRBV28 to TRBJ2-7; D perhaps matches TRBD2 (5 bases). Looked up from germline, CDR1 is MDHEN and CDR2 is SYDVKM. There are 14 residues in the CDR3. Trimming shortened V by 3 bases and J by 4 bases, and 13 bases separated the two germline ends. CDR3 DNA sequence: TGTGCCAGCAGTTTTGTGGGAGCGAAATACGAGCAGTACTTC. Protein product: CASSFVGAKYEQYF.

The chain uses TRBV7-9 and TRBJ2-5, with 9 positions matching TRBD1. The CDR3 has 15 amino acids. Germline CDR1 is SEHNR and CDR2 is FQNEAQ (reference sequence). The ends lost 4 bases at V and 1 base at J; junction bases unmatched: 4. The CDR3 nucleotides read TGTGCCAGCAGCTCCGGGACAGGGTTCCAAGAGACCCAGTACTTC. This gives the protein CASSSGTGFQETQYF. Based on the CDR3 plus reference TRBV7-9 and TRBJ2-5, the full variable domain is DTGVSQNPRHKITKRGQNVTFRCDPISEHNRLYWYRQTLGQGPEFLTYFQNEAQLEKSRLLSDRFSAERPKGSFSTLEIQRTEQGDSAMYLCASSSGTGFQETQYFGPGTRLLVL.